Each of the 5 T cell receptor beta chains below was sequenced from the same sample in a study of T cells in women clearing cervical HPV infection. The method was immunoSEQ multiplex PCR; TCRdb's version includes in-frame clones alone and lacks a portion of them. In total, the table holds around 48,000 clones. The sequencing sample was made of blood buffy coat. Receptors originate from a woman aged 18 to 75 with a cervical HPV16 infection that either progressed to CIN3+ or cleared (not recorded which).

The part of the CDR3 DNA that was read is TGTGCCAGCAGCTTAGATCCCGGGACTTCGAATGAG. Protein product: CASSLDPGTSNE. The full CDR3 reads CASSLDPGTSNEQFF. The chain links TRBV7-9 to TRBJ2-1; possibly TRBD2 for D (6 bases). Read data end 3 residues before the CDR3 end; the end is taken from the germline J gene. Germline lookup yields CDR1 SEHNR and CDR2 FQNEAQ (reference sequence). The CDR3 consists of 15 residues. Between the trimmed V and J ends, which lost 1 base and 7 bases, there was a span of 14 bases.

Concerning this clone: The CDR3 end is not reached by the read, which stops 3 residues before it; the germline J gene fills it in. The chain employs TRBV30 and TRBJ2-1; TRBD2 aligns across 7 bases. The trim removed 2 bases at V and 9 bases at J, leaving 7 bases unmatched. This CDR3 has 13 amino acids. CDR1 is GTSNPN and CDR2 is SVGIG in the germline V gene (reference sequence). CDR3 residues: CAWSIQRGGEQFF. The CDR3 bases that were read are TGTGCCTGGAGTATACAGCGGGGTGGTGAG.

On this clone itself: The read ends 3 residues shy of where the CDR3 ends; the end is completed using the germline J gene. This chain connects TRBV19 to TRBJ1-4, with D possibly TRBD1 on 6 matching bases. This CDR3 is 15 amino acids long. Germline-derived CDR1 and CDR2 are LNHDA and SQIVND (reference sequence). Trimming left V 7 bases short and J 0 bases short, with 12 bases between. The CDR3 reads CASTRGGPTNEKLFF. The CDR3 DNA, read in part, is TGTGCCAGTACTCGGGGGGGCCCAACTAATGAAAAA.

On this clone: The read stops 3 residues short of the end of the CDR3; the missing end is completed from the germline J gene. V is TRBV5-4 and J is TRBJ1-4; D is possibly TRBD1 (6 bases). The CDR3 loop spans 13 amino acids. V dropped 4 bases and J dropped 8 bases, with 12 bases sitting between them. Germline CDR1 and CDR2: SGHNT and YYREEE (reference sequence). CDR3 DNA (partial): TGTGCCAGCAGCAAGGGACAACGGGAAAAA. Amino acid sequence: CASSKGQREK. The entire CDR3 sequence reads CASSKGQREKLFF.

For this clone: The read comes to an end 3 residues before the CDR3 does, leaving the germline J gene to fill in the end. This chain joins TRBV28 and TRBJ2-7; tentatively, D is TRBD1 (6 bases). Germline CDR1 reads MDHEN; CDR2 reads SYDVKM. CDR3 size: 14 residues. V lost 3 bases, J lost 5 bases, and 14 bases lay in between. The CDR3 is CASSLGAVVHEQYF. CDR3 DNA (partial): TGTGCCAGCAGTTTGGGGGCGGTGGTCCACGAG.